The text below deals with one T cell receptor beta chain. Its specificity is not known. The data belong to a study of cytomegalovirus exposure and HLA in healthy donors. Primers: 60 Vbeta forward and 13 Jbeta reverse. Measured with immunoSEQ multiplex PCR; TCRdb has only the in-frame clones, and not every one. The data show around 110,000 clones, roughly 76% seen once. The CDR3 loop spans 17 amino acids. Germline V gene sequence: CDR1 KGHSH, CDR2 LQKENI. Trimming cost V 4 bases and J 1 base, with 17 bases left between them. Study observations and caveats: For most TCR beta V segments, an earlier analysis put the productive rate at about 87% or about 30% of the time. In vitro work confirmed that three CMV-associated chains recognize CMV antigens. Most TCR sequences were seen very rarely across donors, but some public TCRs occurred in many. Researchers left out some V segments, among them TRBV6-2 and TRBV6-3, as indistinguishable.

The gene calls are TRBV18 and TRBJ1-5; D call uncertain. This TCR derives from a man aged 18 to 30 in good health and CMV-seronegative. The sequencing input was PBMCs. CDR3 DNA sequence: TGTGCCAGCTCACTAGACTCCTCGGTAAACAGCAATCAGCCCCAGCATTTT. The encoded protein is CASSLDSSVNSNQPQHF.